This TCR beta chain was sequenced during a study of cytomegalovirus exposure and HLA in healthy donors. This clone was seen a single time. Its cognate antigen is unknown. PCR was performed using 60 Vbeta and 13 Jbeta primers. Assay: immunoSEQ multiplex PCR; the TCRdb copy retains only in-frame clones and omits some. This table has 100,000 to 150,000 clones, 75% to 85% appearing once. Germline values: CDR1 SNHLY, CDR2 FYNNEI. Trimming left V 8 bases short and J 5 bases short, with 15 bases between. The CDR3 sequence is 13 residues long. Findings of the study overall: Later work associated roughly 17,000 TCR beta sequences with HLA alleles at 0.05 false discovery rate.

The rearrangement uses TRBV2 and TRBJ2-5; a weak D match, TRBD2 (6 bases). This TCR derives from a middle-aged man in good health and CMV-seronegative. The sequencing sample was made of PBMCs. The CDR3 nucleotides read TGTGCCAGCTCTCCCAGGAGCGGGGAGACCCAGTACTTC. The encoded protein is CASSPRSGETQYF.